These T cell receptor beta chains were read from a single sample in a study of early T cells in non-severe SARS-CoV-2 infection. TCRdb reprocessed the 5' RACE reads via MiXCR and lists one record per CDR3 protein. The sample comprises about 72,000 distinct CDR3 sequences, 10% of which are singletons, and roughly 7.5% rests with the top ten. The sequenced sample was whole blood, obtained at baseline. All receptors derive from an adult who was a healthcare worker with PCR-confirmed SARS-CoV-2 infection or an uninfected control (not recorded which). The CDR3 runs from the conserved cysteine through the conserved F or W. Clone size, where shown, is once, few, many, or a class for clones that have expanded.

v_call,clone_size,cdr3_aa
TRBV11-2,many,CASSYRDNEQFF
TRBV29-1,many,CSVGESEQFF
TRBV19,.,CASSTGANVLTF
TRBV7-9,.,CASAWTGDTGELFF
TRBV2,few,CASSSTSTRSYEQYF
TRBV5-1,few,CASSLGPMGSTEAFF
TRBV7-9,many,CASSQTGGEGIQYF
TRBV5-1,many,CASSFGYQETQYF
TRBV6-1,many,CASGEIDRGNQPQHF
TRBV27,.,CASSPPGRRRYEQYF
TRBV6-1,.,CASPTDRGLREQFF
TRBV6-5,few,CASTSPGRVWEQYF
TRBV5-1,.,CASSLEGNRAYGYTF
TRBV9,few,CASSKRGAYNEQFF
TRBV2,many,CASSVGPGLNEQFF
TRBV11-2,many,CASSLGLGRPEYF
TRBV12-5,many,CASGFSPGTGALTPNEQFF
TRBV11-3,few,CASSLMADTDTQYF
TRBV12-3/TRBV12-4,many,CASSFPVALAGGNEQFF
TRBV30,many,CAWGRGASGTEAFF
TRBV20-1,few,CSVGYTSYNEQFF
TRBV20-1,few,CSARVQGSYNSPLHF
TRBV7-9,.,CASSLESKNNEQFF
TRBV20-1,many,CSASRRGQGSYEQYF
TRBV11-2,few,CASSAPGGWDTQYF
TRBV6-2/TRBV6-3,.,CASSRLAGSTGELFF
TRBV5-4,many,CASSLPGGSYNEQFF
TRBV6-1,many,CASSENAGAKNIQYF
TRBV7-2,many,CASSQQADTQYF
TRBV12-3/TRBV12-4,many,CASSLDYGDDEQFF